The 30 T cell receptor beta chains listed next were all sequenced from one sample in a study of OX40 agonist ivuxolimab in advanced cancers. Generated by immunoSEQ multiplex PCR, the TCRdb table keeps only in-frame clones and is missing some. Among roughly 72,000 clones listed, over 75% were seen once. Here the sequenced sample was CD4+ or CD8+ T cells sorted from blood, taken in a trial of the OX40 agonist ivuxolimab. The source of these receptors is an adult with an advanced solid tumor such as melanoma, head and neck, liver or kidney cancer.

This chain uses TRBV6-1 with TRBJ1-1; D ambiguous. In germline, CDR1 is MNHNS, CDR2 SASEGT. V was pared by 5 bases and J by 3 bases, with 4 bases between. The CDR3 consists of 11 residues. The CDR3 loop reads CASSSYTEAFF. Here the CDR3 DNA reads TGTGCCAGCAGTTCGTACACTGAAGCTTTCTTT.

V and J are TRBV5-1 and TRBJ2-1, with 11 bases fitting TRBD2. In germline, CDR1 is SGHRS, CDR2 YFSETQ. V lost 5 bases to trimming and J lost 7 bases; unmatched junction nucleotides: 5. This CDR3 has 14 residues. CDR3 sequence: CASRALAGENEQFF. The CDR3 DNA follows: TGCGCCAGCAGGGCACTAGCGGGAGAGAATGAGCAGTTCTTC.

This clone has a single count. This chain uses TRBV27 with TRBJ1-2; D is perhaps TRBD1 (5 bases). CDR1 and CDR2 from the germline V gene are MNHEY and SMNVEV (reference sequence). This CDR3 spans 14 amino acids. The ends were cut back, 2 bases at V and 6 bases at J, with 13 bases in the middle. CDR3 DNA sequence: TGTGCCAGCAGTTTAGGGGCGGGGTTTGATGGCTACACCTTC. Translation: CASSLGAGFDGYTF.

The V gene is TRBV7-8, the J gene TRBJ2-2; 7 nucleotides match TRBD2. The length of the CDR3 is 14 residues. CDR1 is SGHVS, CDR2 FQNEAQ, per germline. V lost 3 bases and J lost 10; bases outside the gene matches: 8. CDR3 bases: TGTGCCAGCAGCTTGGGTAGCGGGCTTACGGAGCTGTTTTTT. Protein: CASSLGSGLTELFF.

The chain employs TRBV2 and TRBJ1-6, with D possibly matching TRBD1 (6 bases). CDR1 SNHLY and CDR2 FYNNEI come from the germline V gene. This CDR3 comprises 13 residues. V gave up 7 bases and J gave up 7 bases, with 11 bases separating them. In DNA form, the CDR3 reads TGTGCCAGCACCCCGGACAGAAATTCACCCCTCCACTTT. Protein sequence: CASTPDRNSPLHF.

The chain couples TRBV7-2 to TRBJ1-6; the D gene is possibly TRBD1 (6 bases). The germline gives CDR1 SGHTA, CDR2 FQGNSA. The germline V and J ends were trimmed by 3 bases and 7 bases, with 16 bases remaining between them. CDR3 length: 16 amino acids. DNA for the CDR3: TGTGCCAGCAGCTTGGATACGGGGGCGAAGAATTCACCCCTCCACTTT. It translates to CASSLDTGAKNSPLHF.

V is TRBV6-4 and J is TRBJ2-3; 8 nucleotides match TRBD2. CDR1 is MRHNA and CDR2 is SNTAGT in the germline V gene. The trim removed 2 bases at V and 2 bases at J, leaving 0 bases unmatched. CDR3 length: 14 amino acids. This chain's CDR3 is CASSDGLATDTQYF. Here the CDR3 DNA reads TGTGCCAGCAGTGACGGACTAGCCACAGATACGCAGTATTTT.

The chain employs TRBV14 and TRBJ1-2; the D gene is possibly TRBD1 (5 bases). CDR3 size: 14 residues. The germline gives CDR1 SGHDN, CDR2 FVKESK. V was cut by 2 bases and J by 4 bases, with 11 bases left in between. The CDR3 reads CASSQRGQPYGYTF. The CDR3 nucleotides are TGTGCCAGCAGCCAAAGGGGCCAGCCCTATGGCTACACCTTC.

This chain uses TRBV6-5 with TRBJ2-5; 7 nucleotides agree with TRBD1. CDR1 is MNHEY and CDR2 is SVGAGI in the germline V gene. The CDR3 loop spans 13 amino acids. Losses at the gene ends were 6 bases for V and 4 bases for J; bases not matched to a gene: 5. The CDR3 region is CASRGTARETQYF. The CDR3 bases are TGTGCCAGCAGGGGGACAGCAAGAGAGACCCAGTACTTC.

The chain couples TRBV4-3 to TRBJ2-1; 7 nucleotides agree with TRBD2. Germline CDR1 LGHNA, CDR2 YSLEER. The trim removed 2 bases at V and 4 bases at J, leaving 8 bases unmatched. The CDR3 has 16 residues. The CDR3 nucleotides are TGCGCCAGCAGCCAAAGTTCGGGACTACGATACAATGAGCAGTTCTTC. Translated, it gives CASSQSSGLRYNEQFF.

The chain couples TRBV6-6 to TRBJ2-7; TRBD1 matches at 9 bases. The CDR3 runs 14 residues. Germline assignment: CDR1 MNHNY and CDR2 SVGAGI (reference sequence). V shed 10 bases, J shed 5 bases, and the junction held 12 bases outside the gene matches. The CDR3 loop is CATTKSQGADEQYF. DNA for the CDR3: TGTGCCACCACCAAATCACAGGGGGCGGACGAGCAGTACTTC.

The chain has TRBV6-6 and TRBJ2-6, with D unclear. The CDR3 consists of 15 residues. Germline CDR1 MNHNY, CDR2 SVGAGI (reference sequence). Trimming removed 6 bases at V and 4 bases at J, with 13 bases between. The CDR3 here is CASRNKVSGANVLTF. For the CDR3, the DNA is TGTGCCAGCAGGAACAAGGTATCCGGGGCCAACGTCCTGACTTTC.

The rearrangement links TRBV5-1 to TRBJ2-2; the D gene is possibly TRBD2 (5 bases). The V gene's germline CDR1 is SGHRS and CDR2 YFSETQ. Trimming took 3 bases from V and 0 from J, leaving 12 bases between them. The CDR3 is made up of 16 amino acids. The CDR3 sequence: CASSSGSNANTGELFF. In DNA form, the CDR3 reads TGCGCCAGCAGCTCGGGATCCAACGCGAACACCGGGGAGCTGTTTTTT.

CDR3 sequence reads: CASSSTGWSEQFF. DNA for the CDR3: TGTGCCAGCAGTTCCACAGGGTGGTCAGAGCAGTTCTTC. V gene TRBV6-5 combines with J gene TRBJ2-1; weak D call: TRBD1 (6 bases). The germline V and J ends were trimmed by 4 bases and 10 bases, with 14 bases remaining between them. The CDR3 length is 13 residues. CDR1 is MNHEY and CDR2 is SVGAGI in the germline V gene.

The gene calls are TRBV7-9 and TRBJ2-1; 11 positions agree with TRBD2. Germline V gene data show CDR1 as SEHNR and CDR2 as FQNEAQ (reference sequence). This CDR3 spans 16 amino acids. Trimming cost V 2 bases and J 3 bases; bases outside gene matches: 3. The CDR3 DNA reads TGTGCCAGCAGCTTACCCGGGACTAGCGGCTACAATGAGCAGTTCTTC. Translation gives CASSLPGTSGYNEQFF.

This clone has a handful of counts. J is TRBJ2-5 and V is TRBV27; 9 nucleotides align to TRBD1. There are 15 residues in the CDR3. Germline trimming cut 5 bases from V and 0 bases from J; bases unmatched to any gene: 4. Per the germline V gene, CDR1 is MNHEY and CDR2 is SMNVEV (reference sequence). CDR3 in DNA: TGTGCCAGCAGTCGGACAGGGGCCAACCAAGAGACCCAGTACTTC. This codes for CASSRTGANQETQYF.

J is TRBJ2-2 and V is TRBV29-1; maybe TRBD1 (6 bases). The CDR3 sequence is 14 residues long. Deletions cut 3 bases from V and 4 bases from J, with 12 bases between. CDR1 is SQVTM, CDR2 ANQGSEA, per germline. As DNA, the CDR3 is TGCAGCGTTGAGTGGGGGCGCGGCACCGGGGAGCTGTTTTTT. It is translated as CSVEWGRGTGELFF.

This clone showed up just once. J is TRBJ1-1 and V is TRBV25-1; 8 bases are shared with TRBD1. Unmatched junction bases numbered 7, after V lost 4 bases and J lost 0 bases. CDR3 size: 16 residues. Germline V gene data show CDR1 as MGHDK and CDR2 as SYGVNS. This chain's CDR3 is CASSGQQGGLNTEAFF. In nucleotides, the CDR3 is TGTGCCAGCAGTGGGCAACAGGGGGGTCTGAACACTGAAGCTTTCTTT.

The V gene is TRBV21-1, the J gene TRBJ1-1. TRBV21-1 is annotated as a pseudogene. The CDR3 consists of 15 residues. The CDR3 bases are TGTGCCAGCAGCACAGCCTTTTGGGGGGGCACTGAAGCTTTCTTT. Amino acids: CASSTAFWGGTEAFF.

The chain carries TRBV19 and TRBJ1-5; D is uncertain. The CDR3 covers 14 residues. V lost 2 bases to trimming and J lost 0 bases, with 5 bases between them. Germline V CDR1 and CDR2: LNHDA, SQIVND (reference sequence). CDR3 in DNA: TGTGCCAGTAGTATATCGAGTAGCAATCAGCCCCAGCATTTT. It translates to CASSISSSNQPQHF.

V and J are TRBV6-6 and TRBJ1-5, with a weak D call TRBD1 (5 bases). Germline CDR1 MNHNY, CDR2 SVGAGI (reference sequence). The V end was cut by 2 bases, the J end by 7 bases, with 15 bases between. The CDR3 extends over 15 amino acids. CDR3 residues: CASSYGMGGKQPQHF. The CDR3 coding sequence is TGTGCCAGCAGTTACGGAATGGGGGGTAAACAGCCCCAGCATTTT.

The gene calls are TRBV5-6 and TRBJ1-2; D call uncertain. Germline V lookup: CDR1 SGHDT, CDR2 YYEEEE. V lost 2 bases and J 3 bases, leaving 17 bases between the germline ends. This CDR3 has 16 amino acids. The CDR3 DNA reads TGTGCCAGCAGCTTCATCAACCCACGGGGTCACTATGGCTACACCTTC. It codes for CASSFINPRGHYGYTF.

This clone was counted only a few times. The CDR3 nucleotides read TGTGCCAGCAGCGTTCACAGGGACCGCTTTGGGGCGAACACTGAAGCTTTCTTT. Amino acid sequence: CASSVHRDRFGANTEAFF. The chain is built from TRBV9 and TRBJ1-1, with D tentatively TRBD1 (6 bases). The germline V gene encodes CDR1 SGDLS and CDR2 YYNGEE. Trimming pared 2 bases from V and 1 base from J, leaving 21 bases between. CDR3 length equals 18 residues.

This rearrangement joins TRBV7-9 to TRBJ2-1; D might be TRBD2 (6 bases). From germline, CDR1 is SEHNR and CDR2 FQNEAQ (reference sequence). V lost 5 bases, J lost 7 bases, and 12 bases lay in between. The CDR3 extends over 13 amino acids. The CDR3 sequence: CASSPRGGNEQFF. The CDR3 DNA sequence: TGTGCCAGCAGCCCCCGTGGGGGGAATGAGCAGTTCTTC.

CDR3 DNA sequence: TGTGCCAGCAGCGAGGGACAGGGTGTCGCAGATACGCAGTATTTT. Its protein is CASSEGQGVADTQYF. The rearrangement uses TRBV5-4 and TRBJ2-3, with 9 bases fitting TRBD1. The CDR3 has 15 amino acids. Germline assignment: CDR1 SGHNT and CDR2 YYREEE (reference sequence). V lost 4 bases, J lost 4 bases, and 7 bases stayed unmatched.

This clone has just a few counts. The V and J genes are TRBV2 and TRBJ1-5; maybe TRBD1 (5 bases). Germline CDR1 reads SNHLY; CDR2 reads FYNNEI. This CDR3 spans 14 amino acids. The ends were cut back, 6 bases at V and 6 bases at J, with 15 bases in the middle. DNA for the CDR3: TGTGCCAGCAGCCAAGACAGTGCGGCTCAGCCCCAGCATTTT. Protein sequence: CASSQDSAAQPQHF.

The chain is built from TRBV6-6 and TRBJ1-5; D is unresolved. Germline V gene data show CDR1 as MNHNY and CDR2 as SVGAGI (reference sequence). Trimming stripped 6 bases from V and 0 bases from J, with 6 bases between. The CDR3 loop spans 13 amino acids. The CDR3 region has the DNA TGTGCCAGCAGCTTGGATAGCAATCAGCCCCAGCATTTT. It codes for CASSLDSNQPQHF.

The CDR3 here is CASSPPGGVETQYF. CDR3 nucleotide sequence: TGTGCCAGCTCACCACCTGGGGGGGTAGAGACCCAGTACTTC. The chain combines TRBV18 with TRBJ2-5, with TRBD2 matching 7 bases. With V trimmed by 0 bases and J by 4 bases, 2 bases remained unmatched. Germline assignment: CDR1 KGHSH and CDR2 LQKENI. The CDR3 consists of 14 residues.

The V gene is TRBV6-1, the J gene TRBJ1-1; TRBD1 matches at 8 bases. The J segment lost 5 bases and the V segment lost 3 bases, leaving 5 bases of the junction unmatched. Germline-derived CDR1 and CDR2 are MNHNS and SASEGT. CDR3 length equals 14 residues. The CDR3 DNA follows: TGTGCCAGCAGTGACAACAGGGGGAATACTGAAGCTTTCTTT. It translates to CASSDNRGNTEAFF.

The rearrangement uses TRBV11-2 and TRBJ2-7; TRBD2 aligns across 13 bases. The CDR3 totals 17 residues. Germline-derived CDR1 and CDR2 are SGHAT and FQNNGV. The V and J ends lost 5 bases and 3 bases, in that order; junction bases with no gene match: 10. In DNA form, the CDR3 reads TGTGCCAGCAGCCTGGGACTAGCGGGAATTCTAAGCTACGAGCAGTACTTC. Translation: CASSLGLAGILSYEQYF.